Sequencing of this TCR beta chain was carried out in a study of breast tumors, draining lymph nodes, adjacent tissues. MiXCR was run by TCRdb on the multiplex PCR reads, yielding one entry per CDR3 protein. The sample has approximately 100,000 distinct CDR3 sequences, less than 25% seen once. There are many counts of this clonotype. The CDR3 has 15 residues. CDR1 and CDR2 from the germline V gene are SNHLY and FYNNEI. With V trimmed by 5 bases and J by 7 bases, 8 bases remained unmatched. Samples came from axillary lymph nodes draining the breast cancer. The source of this sequence is a female donor with breast cancer. Some clones in this sample may be carry-over from other donors' samples. The genes are TRBV2 and TRBJ1-6; 7 bases map to TRBD1. Material for sequencing was axillary lymph node tissue. CDR3 residues: CASSSRQGGNSPLHF. The CDR3, as DNA: TGTGCCAGCAGTAGTCGACAGGGCGGGAATTCACCCCTCCACTTT.